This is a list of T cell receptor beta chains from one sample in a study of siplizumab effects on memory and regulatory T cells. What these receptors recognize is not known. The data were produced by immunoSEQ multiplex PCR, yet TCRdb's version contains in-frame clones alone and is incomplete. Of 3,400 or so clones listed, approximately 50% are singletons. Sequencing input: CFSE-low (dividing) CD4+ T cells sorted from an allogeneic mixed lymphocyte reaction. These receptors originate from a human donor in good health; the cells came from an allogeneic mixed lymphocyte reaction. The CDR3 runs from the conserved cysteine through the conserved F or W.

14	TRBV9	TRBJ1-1	CASSALTGSTEAFF
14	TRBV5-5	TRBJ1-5	CASSHDRSNQPQHF
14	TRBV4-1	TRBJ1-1	CASSHMGSATEAFF
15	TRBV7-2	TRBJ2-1	CASSLGTSAYNEQFF
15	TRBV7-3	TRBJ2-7	CASSLLGQGGYEQYF
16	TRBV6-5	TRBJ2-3	CASSYDSLAGVNTQYF
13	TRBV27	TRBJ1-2	CASNLDRRNGYTF
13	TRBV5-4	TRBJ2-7	CASKTSGSYEQYF
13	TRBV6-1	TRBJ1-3	CASNSFSGNTIYF
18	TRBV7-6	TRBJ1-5	CASSPREGDRERGQPQHF
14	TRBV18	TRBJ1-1	CASSPGTMNTEAFF
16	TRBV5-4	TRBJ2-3	CASSLSGGGRTDTQYF
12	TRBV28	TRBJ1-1	CASSTPGQEAFF
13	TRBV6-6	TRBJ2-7	CASSRQGPYEQYF
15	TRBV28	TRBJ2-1	CASSPSGGAMNEQFF
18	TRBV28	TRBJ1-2	CASSFPPHSTGEDYGYTF
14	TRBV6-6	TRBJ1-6	CASCRKQGNSPLHF
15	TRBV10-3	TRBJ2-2	CAISESNWGTGELFF
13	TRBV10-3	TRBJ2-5	CAIMGTAQETQYF
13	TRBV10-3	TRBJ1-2	CAISEGGDYGYTF
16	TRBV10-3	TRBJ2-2	CAIRSAQSWNTGELFF
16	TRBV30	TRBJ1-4	CASLSAEGSKREKLFF
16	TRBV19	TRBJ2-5	CASSRITGAIAETQYF
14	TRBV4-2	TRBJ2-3	CASRPSGGADTQYF
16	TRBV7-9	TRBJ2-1	CASSLAGDREYNEQFF
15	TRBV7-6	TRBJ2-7	CASSWFDSLGSEQYF
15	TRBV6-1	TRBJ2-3	CASSEIGTVGESGYF
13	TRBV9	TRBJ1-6	CASSVGPDSPLHF
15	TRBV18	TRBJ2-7	CASSPLGDTAYEQYF
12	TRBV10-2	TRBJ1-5	CASSEWYQPQHF
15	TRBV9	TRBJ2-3	CASSVDGDYGDTQYF
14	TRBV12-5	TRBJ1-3	CASGLLQGGNTIYF
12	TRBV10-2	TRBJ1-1	CASSERYTEAFF
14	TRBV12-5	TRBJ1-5	CASGPGQDNQPQHF
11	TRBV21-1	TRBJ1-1	CATQKRREGPF
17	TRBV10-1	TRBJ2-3	CASSESLAGGRGDTQYF
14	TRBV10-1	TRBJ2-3	CASSDGGATDTQYF
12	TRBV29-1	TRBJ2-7	CSVEGISYEQYF
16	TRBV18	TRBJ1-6	CASSLLGTSYNSPLHF
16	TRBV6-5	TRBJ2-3	CASSYSGALAGYTQYF
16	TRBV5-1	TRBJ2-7	CASSLGLVGTGDEQYF
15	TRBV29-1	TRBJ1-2	CSVPGGGAFDYGYTF
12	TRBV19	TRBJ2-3	CASSINLDTQYF
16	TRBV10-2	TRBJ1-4	CASSGMFAGGNEKLFF
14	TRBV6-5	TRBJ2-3	CASSLTWRLDTQYF
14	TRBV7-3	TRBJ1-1	CASSLGQANTEAFF